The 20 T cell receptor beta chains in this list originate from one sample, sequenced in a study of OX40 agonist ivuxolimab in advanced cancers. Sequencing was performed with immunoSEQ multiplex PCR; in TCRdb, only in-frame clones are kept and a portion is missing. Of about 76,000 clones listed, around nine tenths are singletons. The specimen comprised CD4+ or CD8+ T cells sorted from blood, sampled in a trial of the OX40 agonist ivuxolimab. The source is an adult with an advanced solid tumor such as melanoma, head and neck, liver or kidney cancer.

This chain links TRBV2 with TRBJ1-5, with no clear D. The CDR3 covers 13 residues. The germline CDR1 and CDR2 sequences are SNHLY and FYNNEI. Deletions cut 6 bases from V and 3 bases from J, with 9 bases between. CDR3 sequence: CASRDVTNQPQHF. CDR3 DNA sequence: TGTGCCAGCAGGGACGTCACCAATCAGCCCCAGCATTTT.

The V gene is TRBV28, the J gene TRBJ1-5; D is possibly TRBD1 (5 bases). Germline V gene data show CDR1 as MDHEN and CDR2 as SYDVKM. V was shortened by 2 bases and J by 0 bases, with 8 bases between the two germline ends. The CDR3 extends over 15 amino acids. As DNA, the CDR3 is TGTGCCAGCAGTTTAGTGGACACTAGCAATCAGCCCCAGCATTTT. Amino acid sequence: CASSLVDTSNQPQHF.

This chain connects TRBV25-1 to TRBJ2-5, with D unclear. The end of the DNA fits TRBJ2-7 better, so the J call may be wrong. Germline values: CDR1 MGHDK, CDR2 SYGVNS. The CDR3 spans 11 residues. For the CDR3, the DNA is TGTGCCAGCAGTCCCCACTACGAGCAGTACTTC. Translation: CASSPHYEQYF.

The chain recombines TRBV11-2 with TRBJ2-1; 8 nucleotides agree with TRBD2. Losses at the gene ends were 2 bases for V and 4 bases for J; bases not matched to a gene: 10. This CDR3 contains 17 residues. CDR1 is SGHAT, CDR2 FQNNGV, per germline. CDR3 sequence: CASSLLGSGRGYNEQFF. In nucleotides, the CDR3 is TGTGCCAGCAGCTTATTGGGAAGCGGGAGAGGTTACAATGAGCAGTTCTTC.

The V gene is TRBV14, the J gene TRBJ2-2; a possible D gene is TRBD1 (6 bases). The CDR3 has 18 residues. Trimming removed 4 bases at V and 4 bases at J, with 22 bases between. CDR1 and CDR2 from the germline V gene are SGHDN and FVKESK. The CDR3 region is CASSPPGAQVRGTGELFF. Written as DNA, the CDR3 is TGTGCCAGCAGCCCCCCAGGGGCCCAAGTTAGGGGCACCGGGGAGCTGTTTTTT. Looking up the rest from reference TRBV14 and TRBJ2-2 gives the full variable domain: EAGVTQFPSHSVIEKGQTVTLRCDPISGHDNLYWYRRVMGKEIKFLLHFVKESKQDESGMPNNRFLAERTGGTYSTLKVQPAELEDSGVYFCASSPPGAQVRGTGELFFGEGSRLTVL.

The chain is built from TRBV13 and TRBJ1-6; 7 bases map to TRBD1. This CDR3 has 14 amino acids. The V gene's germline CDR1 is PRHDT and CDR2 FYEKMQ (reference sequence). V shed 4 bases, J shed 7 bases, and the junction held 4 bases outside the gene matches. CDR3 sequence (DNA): TGTGCCAGCAGCTCGACAGGGCTGAATTCACCCCTCCACTTT. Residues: CASSSTGLNSPLHF.

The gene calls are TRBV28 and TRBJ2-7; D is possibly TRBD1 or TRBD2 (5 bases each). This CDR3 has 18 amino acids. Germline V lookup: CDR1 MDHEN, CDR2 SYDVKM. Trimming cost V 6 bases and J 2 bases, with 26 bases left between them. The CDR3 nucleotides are TGTGCCAGCAGACAACGGGACGATATCTATCTGGGGACCTACGAGCAGTACTTC. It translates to CASRQRDDIYLGTYEQYF.

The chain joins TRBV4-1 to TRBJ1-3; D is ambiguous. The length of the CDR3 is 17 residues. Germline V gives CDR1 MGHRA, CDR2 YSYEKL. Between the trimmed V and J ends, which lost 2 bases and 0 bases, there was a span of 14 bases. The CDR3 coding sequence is TGCGCCAGCAGCCAATCCCAGACACCGCTCTCTGGAAACACCATATATTTT. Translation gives CASSQSQTPLSGNTIYF.

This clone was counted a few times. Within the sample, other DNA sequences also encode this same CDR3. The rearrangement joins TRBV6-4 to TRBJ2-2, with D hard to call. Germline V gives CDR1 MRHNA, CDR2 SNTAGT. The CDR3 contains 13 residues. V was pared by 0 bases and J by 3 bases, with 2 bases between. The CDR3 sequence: CASSDSDTGELFF. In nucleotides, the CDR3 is TGTGCCAGCAGTGACTCGGACACCGGGGAGCTGTTTTTT.

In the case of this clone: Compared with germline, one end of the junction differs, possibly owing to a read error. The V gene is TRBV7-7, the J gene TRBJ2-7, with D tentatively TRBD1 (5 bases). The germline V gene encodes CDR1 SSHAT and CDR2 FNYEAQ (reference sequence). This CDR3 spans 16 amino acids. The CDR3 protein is CASSLVKGKSSYEQYF. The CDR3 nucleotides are TGTGCTAGCAGCTTAGTTAAGGGGAAGAGCTCCTACGAGCAGTACTTC. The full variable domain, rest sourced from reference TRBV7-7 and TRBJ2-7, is GAGVSQSPRYKVTKRGQDVTLRCDPISSHATLYWYQQALGQGPEFLTYFNYEAQPDKSGLPSDRFSAERPEGSISTLTIQRTEQRDSAMYRCASSLVKGKSSYEQYFGPGTRLTVT.

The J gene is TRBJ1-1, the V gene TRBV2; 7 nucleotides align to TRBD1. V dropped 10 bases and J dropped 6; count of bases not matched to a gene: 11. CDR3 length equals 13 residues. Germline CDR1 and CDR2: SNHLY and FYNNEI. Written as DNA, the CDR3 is TGTGCCACCCCGTCGGAGGGGGCGGCTGAAGCTTTCTTT. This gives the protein CATPSEGAAEAFF.

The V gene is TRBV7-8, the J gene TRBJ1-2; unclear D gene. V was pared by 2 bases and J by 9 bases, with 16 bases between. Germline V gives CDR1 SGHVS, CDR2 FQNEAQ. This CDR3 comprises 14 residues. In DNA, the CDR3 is TGTGCCAGCAGCTTACTGAGAAGGCCCGAGCGCTACACCTTC. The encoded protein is CASSLLRRPERYTF.

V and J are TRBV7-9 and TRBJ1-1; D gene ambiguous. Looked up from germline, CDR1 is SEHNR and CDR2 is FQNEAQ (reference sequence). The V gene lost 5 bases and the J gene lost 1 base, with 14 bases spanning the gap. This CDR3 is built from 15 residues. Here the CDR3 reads CASSPYAEGNTEAFF. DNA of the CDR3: TGTGCCAGCAGCCCCTACGCGGAGGGGAACACTGAAGCTTTCTTT.

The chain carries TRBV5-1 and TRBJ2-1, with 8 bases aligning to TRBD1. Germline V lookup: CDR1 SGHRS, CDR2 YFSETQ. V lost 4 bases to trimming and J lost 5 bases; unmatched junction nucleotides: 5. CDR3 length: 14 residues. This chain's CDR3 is CASSAGTGNNEQFF. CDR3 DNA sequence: TGCGCCAGCAGCGCCGGGACAGGCAACAATGAGCAGTTCTTC.

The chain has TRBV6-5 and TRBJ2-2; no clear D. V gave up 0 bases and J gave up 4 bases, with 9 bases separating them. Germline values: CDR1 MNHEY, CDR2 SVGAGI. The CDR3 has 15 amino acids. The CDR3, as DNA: TGTGCCAGCAGTTACTCGGGCATTCCCACCGGGGAGCTGTTTTTT. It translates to CASSYSGIPTGELFF.

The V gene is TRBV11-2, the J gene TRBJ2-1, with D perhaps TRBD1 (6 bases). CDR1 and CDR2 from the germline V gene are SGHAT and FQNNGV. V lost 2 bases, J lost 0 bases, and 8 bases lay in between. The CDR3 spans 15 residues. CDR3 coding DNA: TGTGCCAGCAGCTTAAGGGGGAACTCCTACAATGAGCAGTTCTTC. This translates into CASSLRGNSYNEQFF.

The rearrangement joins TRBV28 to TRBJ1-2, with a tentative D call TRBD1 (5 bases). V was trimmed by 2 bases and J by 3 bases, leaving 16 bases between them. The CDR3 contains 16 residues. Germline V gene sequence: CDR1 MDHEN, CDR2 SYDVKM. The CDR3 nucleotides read TGTGCCAGCAGTTTAGGGAGTCAGGGTATCGACTATGGCTACACCTTC. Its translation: CASSLGSQGIDYGYTF.

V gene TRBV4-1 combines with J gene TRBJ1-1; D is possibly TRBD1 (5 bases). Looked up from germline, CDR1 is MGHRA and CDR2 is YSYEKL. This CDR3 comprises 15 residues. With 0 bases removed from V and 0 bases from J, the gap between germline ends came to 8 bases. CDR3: CASSQETDMNTEAFF. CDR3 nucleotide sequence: TGCGCCAGCAGCCAAGAGACAGACATGAACACTGAAGCTTTCTTT.

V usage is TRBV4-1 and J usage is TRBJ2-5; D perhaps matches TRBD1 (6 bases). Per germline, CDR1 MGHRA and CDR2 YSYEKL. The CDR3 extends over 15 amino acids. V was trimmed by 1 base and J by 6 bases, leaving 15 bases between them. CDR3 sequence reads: CASSQGTERGKTQYF. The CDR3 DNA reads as TGCGCCAGCAGCCAAGGGACTGAGAGGGGGAAGACCCAGTACTTC.

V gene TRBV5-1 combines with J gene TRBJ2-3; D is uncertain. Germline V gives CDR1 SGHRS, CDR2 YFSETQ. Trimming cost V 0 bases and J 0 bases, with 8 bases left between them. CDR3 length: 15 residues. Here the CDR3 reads CASSLEAQSTDTQYF. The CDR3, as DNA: TGCGCCAGCAGCTTGGAAGCGCAGAGCACAGATACGCAGTATTTT.